Listed below are T cell receptor beta chains from one sample, sequenced in a study of T cell responses to AZD1222 COVID-19 vaccine. The protocol was immunoSEQ multiplex PCR, while the TCRdb copy is restricted to in-frame clones and leaves out a portion. The sample records some 150,000 clones, about 85% being singletons. The specimen was peripheral blood, collected after recovery from COVID-19. The receptors come from an adult who had recovered from COVID-19. Each CDR3 is given without its conserved first and last residue.

v_gene	j_gene	CDR3aa
TRBV18	TRBJ2-7	ASSPRTGSEQY
TRBV3-1/TRBV3-2	TRBJ1-6	ASSQTTGYSPLH
TRBV7-8	TRBJ1-1	ASSLAGRDTEAF
TRBV10-2	TRBJ1-5	ASSDFGGWGNQPQH
TRBV18	TRBJ1-5	ASSRTGGGNQPQH
TRBV7-8	TRBJ2-7	ASSPSVQYEQY
TRBV6-5	TRBJ1-2	ASSSGRGSYGYT
TRBV9	TRBJ2-5	ASSLAPTGARGETQY
TRBV19	TRBJ1-6	ASRARQGNNSPLH
TRBV6-4	TRBJ2-5	ASARAGQETQY
TRBV5-5	TRBJ2-4	ASSTDGEVYIQY
TRBV12-3/TRBV12-4	TRBJ2-1	ASRLSAHNEQF
TRBV6-5	TRBJ1-1	ASKLTEAF
TRBV2	TRBJ1-3	ASSLERTGSPGNTIY
TRBV29-1	TRBJ2-1	SVVGGARMNEQF
TRBV5-1	TRBJ2-7	ASSLASGFSYEQY
TRBV5-1	TRBJ2-7	ASSLAPGPYEQY
TRBV4-1	TRBJ2-3	ASSPETSRGTQY
TRBV7-2	TRBJ1-1	ASSPGQANTEAF
TRBV6-6	TRBJ1-3	ASSQYSGRRSGNTIY
TRBV19	TRBJ1-3	ASKSVTGNTIY
TRBV19	TRBJ1-6	ASTIDRGDSPLH
TRBV10-3	TRBJ2-7	AISASYEQY
TRBV15	TRBJ1-4	ATSRGGTGENEKLF
TRBV28	TRBJ1-1	ASSRGHDKRAF
TRBV6-4	TRBJ1-6	ASSDRDNSPLH
TRBV5-1	TRBJ1-1	ASSLTGDGNTEAF
TRBV12-3/TRBV12-4	TRBJ1-2	ASSLNRDLNEF
TRBV7-2	TRBJ1-3	ASSLAPVGSGNTIY
TRBV5-1	TRBJ1-1	ASSLSGVDTEAF
TRBV18	TRBJ2-5	ASSPDQETQY
TRBV5-4	TRBJ2-6	ASSPPGSSGANVLT
TRBV19	TRBJ1-5	ASSRDNDQPQH